A selection of T cell receptor beta chains follows, all from one sample in a study of monozygotic twins with inflammatory bowel disease. TCRdb reprocessed the 5' RACE reads and reports one entry per CDR3 protein, with no DNA. This listing includes some 150,000 distinct CDR3 sequences. What was sequenced was blood. These TCRs come from a human donor with ulcerative colitis or Crohn's disease, or a healthy co-twin of an affected twin (not recorded which). Each CDR3 is given with its conserved first and last residue. The order of the fields is J gene, V gene, CDR3 protein.

TRBJ2-3 | TRBV6-1 | CASSASGLDTQYF
TRBJ2-3 | TRBV5-1 | CASSLGFDTQYF
TRBJ2-1 | TRBV6-2/TRBV6-3 | CASSYRAGPYNEQFF
TRBJ2-7 | TRBV2 | CASRWLAGGYEQYF
TRBJ1-1 | TRBV18 | CASSQLDRVYTEAFF
TRBJ2-7 | TRBV20-1 | CSASWVTSGRSFWGEQYF
TRBJ2-3 | TRBV12-3/TRBV12-4 | CASSLRQPPDTQYF
TRBJ2-3 | TRBV20-1 | CSARLGWDGPQYF
TRBJ2-7 | TRBV9 | CASSAGDTHYEQYF
TRBJ1-5 | TRBV3-1 | CASSRVLSPGGPQHF
TRBJ2-2 | TRBV4-1 | CASSQDPGMGLAANTGELFF
TRBJ2-2 | TRBV14 | CASSLGRVPNTGELFF
TRBJ1-1 | TRBV4-3 | CASSRTGGAGSSFF
TRBJ2-7 | TRBV19 | CASRAQSSYEQYF
TRBJ2-1 | TRBV5-1 | CASSLNLNGRVGYNEQFF
TRBJ2-5 | TRBV5-1 | CASSFWSDQETQYF
TRBJ2-5 | TRBV24-1 | CATSDKDRAGRETQYF
TRBJ1-1 | TRBV28 | CASSLPGRTADTEAFF
TRBJ1-2 | TRBV4-3 | CASSQDFLDSRFYGYTF
TRBJ2-3 | TRBV20-1 | CSARAGAGTLNTQYF
TRBJ1-1 | TRBV7-8 | CSSSIQQGPSTEAFF
TRBJ2-1 | TRBV12-3/TRBV12-4 | CASRNSPGTSGAYNEQFF
TRBJ2-6 | TRBV18 | CASSPDSSGANVLTF
TRBJ1-5 | TRBV6-6 | CASTGDRSNQPQHF
TRBJ2-1 | TRBV6-5 | CASSYRAIGLAGWGNEQFF
TRBJ2-5 | TRBV18 | CASSPGTSEETQYF
TRBJ2-7 | TRBV30 | CAWSVRVGLNF
TRBJ1-5 | TRBV10-3 | CAISEDLGVGNQPQHF
TRBJ2-2 | TRBV4-2 | CASSQPWVRSNTGELFF
TRBJ1-1 | TRBV5-1 | CASSLGGQSIGEGEAFF
TRBJ2-2 | TRBV6-1 | CASSEGAEAGELFF
TRBJ1-6 | TRBV5-1 | CASSLDRNTYNSPLHF
TRBJ2-1 | TRBV10-3 | CAIKTGTSGNEQFF
TRBJ1-2 | TRBV12-3/TRBV12-4 | CASSLPGALLYGYTF
TRBJ1-3 | TRBV7-9 | CASSLEGSLLSGNTIYF
TRBJ2-1 | TRBV5-1 | CASSLAGPSYNEQFF
TRBJ2-7 | TRBV6-1 | CANRSPGQGASYEQYF
TRBJ2-2 | TRBV28 | CASSSPRGSNTGELFF
TRBJ2-1 | TRBV24-1 | CATSDPLAEHNEQFF
TRBJ2-1 | TRBV10-3 | CAIKGWGAHNEQFF
TRBJ1-1 | TRBV6-5 | CASSYRGPGNTEAFF
TRBJ2-7 | TRBV20-1 | CSARDQGLGKGYEQYF
TRBJ2-2 | TRBV28 | CASSKPRRPGELFF
TRBJ2-7 | TRBV20-1 | CSARSEGGSGRDYEQYF
TRBJ2-7 | TRBV9 | CASTEKVRVTYEQYF
TRBJ2-7 | TRBV7-8 | CASSARQGPTYEQYF
TRBJ2-3 | TRBV7-3 | CASSSLSTDTQYF
TRBJ2-6 | TRBV11-2 | CASSLVGSVSSGANVLTF
TRBJ1-6 | TRBV5-6 | CASSWARGDSPLHF
TRBJ2-1 | TRBV5-1 | CASSPNGGSPGHEQFF
TRBJ1-5 | TRBV12-3/TRBV12-4 | CASRDRSNQPQHF
TRBJ1-1 | TRBV5-1 | CASSLEGIQVSEAFF
TRBJ1-4 | TRBV5-1 | CASSRKQGGNEKLFF
TRBJ1-1 | TRBV12-3/TRBV12-4 | CASSLGGLGNTEAFF
TRBJ2-2 | TRBV24-1 | CATLASNTGELFF